This T cell receptor (beta chain) was profiled in a study of CD8 T cells in Susac syndrome. V lost 4 bases, J lost 7 bases, and 22 bases lay in between. The CDR3 spans 17 residues. Germline V gene sequence: CDR1 MDHEN, CDR2 SYDVKM. cDNA came from around 0.5 to 1 ug RNA primed by random hexamers. Amplification of TCR beta CDR3 used immunoSEQ multiplex PCR across 54 Vbeta and 13 Jbeta. TCRdb passed the immunoSEQ multiplex PCR reads through MiXCR, listing each CDR3 protein once. The sample lists around 300,000 distinct CDR3 sequences, 89% seen once, with approximately 0.2% in the top ten. The study sequenced TCR beta in blood CD8+ and CD4+ T cells. TEMRA cells were enriched by FACS, while CD8+ and CD4+ T cells were obtained through a negative isolation that was performed magnetically.

The sequence came from a human donor with multiple sclerosis. The chain carries TRBV28 and TRBJ1-4; TRBD1 might be the D (5 bases). The sequenced sample consisted of CD8+ T cells from PBMCs. CDR3: CASSSTSRQFPAEKLFF. The CDR3 bases are TGTGCCAGCAGTTCAACTTCAAGACAGTTTCCCGCTGAAAAACTGTTTTTT. Full variable domain (remainder filled in from reference TRBV28 and TRBJ1-4): DVKVTQSSRYLVKRTGEKVFLECVQDMDHENMFWYRQDPGLGLRLIYFSYDVKMKEKGDIPEGYSVSREKKERFSLILESASTNQTSMYLCASSSTSRQFPAEKLFFGSGTQLSVL.